This entry is about one T cell receptor (beta chain). Measured with immunoSEQ multiplex PCR; TCRdb has only the in-frame clones, and not every one. This table holds about 2 million clones, over 85% found once. The data were obtained in a study of shared clonotypes between healthy human individuals. Overall study context: CD4 naive and memory got three plates each, CD8 naive two, CD8 memory one.

Germline V CDR1 and CDR2: SGHAT, FQDESV (reference sequence). The CDR3 contains 13 residues. V lost 3 bases and J lost 7, with 12 bases in between. Naive-designated CD8 cells lacked CD45RO, were positively enriched for CCR7, and omitted terminally differentiated effector memory CD45RA+ cells. This clonotype was sampled from a man younger than 35 in good health. The chain uses TRBV11-1 and TRBJ1-2; D is ambiguous. Material for sequencing was naive CD8+ T cells sorted from blood. CDR3 loop: CASSLEGPGGYTF. CDR3 DNA sequence: TGTGCCAGCAGCTTGGAGGGTCCTGGTGGCTACACCTTC.